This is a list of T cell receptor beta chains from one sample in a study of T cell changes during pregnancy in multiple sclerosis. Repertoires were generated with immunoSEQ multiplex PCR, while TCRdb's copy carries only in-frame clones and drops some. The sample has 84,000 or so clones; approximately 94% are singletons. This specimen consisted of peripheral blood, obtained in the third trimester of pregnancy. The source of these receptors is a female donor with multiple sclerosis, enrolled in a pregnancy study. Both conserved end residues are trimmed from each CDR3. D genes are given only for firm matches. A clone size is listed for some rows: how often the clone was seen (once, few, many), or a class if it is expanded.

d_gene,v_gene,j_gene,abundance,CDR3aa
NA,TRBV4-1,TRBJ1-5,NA,ASSQDPGDNQPQH
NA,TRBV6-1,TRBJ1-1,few,ASSDIGVSTEAF
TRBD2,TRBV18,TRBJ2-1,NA,ASSLRGWLAGGYNEQF
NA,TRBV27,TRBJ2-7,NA,ASSLRVPYEQY
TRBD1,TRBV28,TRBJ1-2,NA,ASRGTGVYGYT
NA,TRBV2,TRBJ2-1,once,ASSEPVNEQF
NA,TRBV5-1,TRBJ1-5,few,ASSSGTPHQPQH
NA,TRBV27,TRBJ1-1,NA,ASSLEENTEAF
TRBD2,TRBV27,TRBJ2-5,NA,ASSNGTSGRGGQETQY
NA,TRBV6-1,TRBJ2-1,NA,ASRIADSDEQF